This T cell receptor (beta chain) comes out of a study of human thymus T cells. Study-level points and caveats: Unrelated individuals were reported by related research to share highly overlapping thymic repertoires. Thymic and blood repertoires appeared to carry a bias in their V and J gene usage.

The thymus tissue came from resections taken during corrective heart surgery. Data came from immunoSEQ multiplex PCR; TCRdb stores just in-frame clones and leaves some out. The sample lists some 80,000 clones; approximately 97% were seen once. The ends were cut back, 9 bases at V and 4 bases at J, with 18 bases in the middle. The CDR3 extends over 14 amino acids. The V gene's germline CDR1 is LNHDA and CDR2 SQIVND (reference sequence). Of note for this clone: Its antigen is currently unknown.

Sequences were obtained from thymus tissue. The gene calls are TRBV19 and TRBJ1-2, with a weak D call TRBD1 (5 bases). This clonotype originated in a boy under three years old with a congenital heart defect but otherwise immunologically healthy. The CDR3 is CASHLTGGPYGYTF. The CDR3 DNA sequence: TGTGCCAGCCACTTAACCGGGGGTCCCTATGGCTACACCTTC.